These T cell receptor beta chains were read from a single sample in a study of PD-1 blockade in classical Hodgkin lymphoma. The assay was immunoSEQ multiplex PCR, and TCRdb's table has in-frame clones only and misses some. The sample comprises about 30,000 clones, 70% to 90% of which are singletons, and 0.4% to 0.45% rests with the top ten. The sample consisted of CD4+ T cells from blood, taken before the fourth cycle of nivolumab. The source is a human donor with classical Hodgkin lymphoma. The CDR3 runs from the conserved cysteine through the conserved F or W. The order of the fields is CDR3 DNA, CDR3 protein, clone size, D gene, V gene, J gene. A D gene is named only where the DNA matches it firmly. Expanded clones get a size class; other rows say once, few or many, or leave the size out.

TGTGCCACAAGTAATGAAAAACTGTTTTTT	CATSNEKLFF	.	.	TRBV7-6	TRBJ1-4
TGTGCCAGCTCACCAACGGTGGGCAATCAAGAGACCCAGTACTTC	CASSPTVGNQETQYF	.	.	TRBV18	TRBJ2-5
TGTGCCAGCTCACCACGGGGTATCCACGAGCAGTACTTC	CASSPRGIHEQYF	.	.	TRBV18	TRBJ2-7
TGTGCCAGCCGATGGACCGAAACGAGCTTCTACGAGCAGTACTTC	CASRWTETSFYEQYF	.	.	TRBV2	TRBJ2-7
TGTGCCAGCAGTGTCGGGACAGCTTGGGCCAACCAAGAGACCCAGTACTTC	CASSVGTAWANQETQYF	.	TRBD1	TRBV2	TRBJ2-5
TGTGCCAGCAGTGAATGGGTACGGCAGGGTGAAGCTTTCTTT	CASSEWVRQGEAFF	.	.	TRBV2	TRBJ1-1
TGTGCCAGCAGTGATATGGCAAGAAATTCACCCCTCCACTTT	CASSDMARNSPLHF	.	.	TRBV2	TRBJ1-6
TGTGCCAGCAGCCGGGCGGGGGGGAAAGAGACCCAGTACTTC	CASSRAGGKETQYF	.	TRBD2	TRBV5-6	TRBJ2-5
TGCGCCAGCAGTGCGGGGAATAATTCACCCCTCCACTTT	CASSAGNNSPLHF	.	.	TRBV10-1	TRBJ1-6
TGTGCCAGTAGTATAACAGGGGGAAATCAGCCCCAGCATTTT	CASSITGGNQPQHF	.	TRBD1	TRBV19	TRBJ1-5
TGTGCCAGCAGCCTGGGACAGGCGATGTTAACTGAAGCTTTCTTT	CASSLGQAMLTEAFF	.	TRBD1	TRBV7-9	TRBJ1-1
TGCAGCGTGCCCGGGACAGGAACTGCAACTAATGAAAAACTGTTTTTT	CSVPGTGTATNEKLFF	.	TRBD1	TRBV29-1	TRBJ1-4
TGTGCCAGCAGCTCCTCGGGGGGACCCTGGAGCTATGGCTACACCTTC	CASSSSGGPWSYGYTF	.	.	TRBV7-9	TRBJ1-2
TGCGCCAGCGCCGACAGCTCAGGGGTGGTTGAGACCCAGTACTTC	CASADSSGVVETQYF	.	.	TRBV10-2	TRBJ2-5
TGTGCCAGCAGCGCACACAGGCTCACTAATGAAAAACTGTTTTTT	CASSAHRLTNEKLFF	.	.	TRBV7-8	TRBJ1-4
TGTGCCAGCAGCTTATCTCCGACTAGCGGGAGCACAGATACGCAGTATTTT	CASSLSPTSGSTDTQYF	.	TRBD2	TRBV11-2	TRBJ2-3
TGTGCCAGCAGTCAACTCCCCCTAGCGGGATTGGAGGAGACCCAGTACTTC	CASSQLPLAGLEETQYF	.	TRBD2	TRBV27	TRBJ2-5
TGTGCCAGCAGCCCCCGGACCGTGGGGACCCAGTACTTC	CASSPRTVGTQYF	.	.	TRBV7-8	TRBJ2-5
TGTGCCAGTAGTATAGCAGGGATCTATGGCTACACCTTC	CASSIAGIYGYTF	.	.	TRBV19	TRBJ1-2
TGTGCCAGCAGCGGACCGGGACAGGGGGAGAGCTCCTATAATTCACCCCTCCACTTT	CASSGPGQGESSYNSPLHF	.	TRBD1	TRBV5-6	TRBJ1-6
TGTGCCAGCAGCACCAACCTCCTGCTAGCGGGCTACGAGCAGTACTTC	CASSTNLLLAGYEQYF	once	TRBD2	TRBV11-2	TRBJ2-7
TGTGCCAGCTCACGGGACAGGGACGGTGGAAACACCATATATTTT	CASSRDRDGGNTIYF	.	TRBD1	TRBV18	TRBJ1-3
TGTGCCAGCAGTGTTAGAAAAACAGGGGAGGGGCAGTTCTTC	CASSVRKTGEGQFF	.	.	TRBV6-1	TRBJ2-1
TGTGCCAGCAGCGTAGGTGTTATGGCTGGCTACACCTTC	CASSVGVMAGYTF	few	.	TRBV11-1	TRBJ1-2
TGTGCCAGCAGCGGGGACCGTTCACCCCTCCACTTT	CASSGDRSPLHF	few	.	TRBV5-5	TRBJ1-6
TGCAGCGTTGAGGTACTTTCAGATACGCAGTATTTT	CSVEVLSDTQYF	.	.	TRBV29-1	TRBJ2-3
TGTGCCAGCAGCTTTGCGGGACCAGCGCGCGAGCAGTACTTC	CASSFAGPAREQYF	once	.	TRBV7-9	TRBJ2-7
TGCGCCAGCAGTGAGTTCTCCTACAATGAGCAGTTCTTC	CASSEFSYNEQFF	.	.	TRBV5-1	TRBJ2-1
TGCAGCGTTGTTGTCCATAAGGGACTCCTCATCTCCTACAATGAGCAGTTCTTC	CSVVVHKGLLISYNEQFF	.	.	TRBV29-1	TRBJ2-1
TGTGCCAGCAGCTTATTCGCTAGCGGGTGGGGAGATACGCAGTATTTT	CASSLFASGWGDTQYF	once	TRBD2	TRBV7-9	TRBJ2-3
TGTGCCAGCAATAGTTACCCGAATGAAAAACTGTTTTTT	CASNSYPNEKLFF	.	.	TRBV19	TRBJ1-4
TGTGCCAGCATATTCGGAGTTTGGGGGGGACTCTCTGAAGCTTTCTTT	CASIFGVWGGLSEAFF	few	.	TRBV2	TRBJ1-1